This TCR beta chain was observed in a study of cytomegalovirus exposure and HLA in healthy donors. On the study more broadly: Caucasian-associated ancestry cluster membership applied to 75% to 85% of several hundred genotyped donors.

In its sample, this clone was seen once. The antigen remains undetermined. Germline assignment: CDR1 SNHLY and CDR2 FYNNEI. After removal of 3 bases from V and 2 bases from J, the junction contained 1 base not matched to a gene. CDR3 length equals 14 residues. General study findings and limits: In vitro experiments confirmed that a few CMV-associated chains were specific for CMV antigens.

Primers: 60 Vbeta forward and 13 Jbeta reverse. The data were produced by immunoSEQ multiplex PCR, yet TCRdb's version contains in-frame clones alone and is incomplete. Here the sample spans over 150,000 clones, around 88% being singletons. The chain links TRBV2 to TRBJ1-2; 9 bases align to TRBD1. Sequenced input: PBMCs. The sequence was obtained from a young woman in good health and CMV-seronegative. The CDR3 is CASSDGQGNYGYTF. CDR3 DNA sequence: TGTGCCAGCAGTGACGGACAGGGGAACTATGGCTACACCTTC.